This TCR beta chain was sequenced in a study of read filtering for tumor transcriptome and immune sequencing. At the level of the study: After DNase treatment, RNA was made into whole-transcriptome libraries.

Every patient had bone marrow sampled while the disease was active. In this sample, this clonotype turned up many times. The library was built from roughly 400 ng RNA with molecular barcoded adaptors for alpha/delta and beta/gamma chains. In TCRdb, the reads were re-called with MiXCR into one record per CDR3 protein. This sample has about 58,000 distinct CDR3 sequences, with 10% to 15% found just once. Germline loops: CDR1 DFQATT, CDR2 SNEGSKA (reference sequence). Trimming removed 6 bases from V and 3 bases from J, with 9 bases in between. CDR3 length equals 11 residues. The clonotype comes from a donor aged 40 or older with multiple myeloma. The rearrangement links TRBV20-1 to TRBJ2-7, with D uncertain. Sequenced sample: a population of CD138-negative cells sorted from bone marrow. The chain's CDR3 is CSAKAFYEQYF. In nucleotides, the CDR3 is TGCAGTGCCAAGGCTTTCTACGAGCAGTACTTC.